This T cell receptor (beta chain) was observed in a study of response to subunit inactivated influenza vaccine. The CDR3 totals 15 residues. Trimming left V 0 bases short and J 2 bases short, with 11 bases between. The V gene's germline CDR1 is SGDLS and CDR2 YYNGEE. With respect to this clonotype: Its antigen is as yet unknown.

Study-wide findings and caveats: The authors offered the suggestion that each seasonal influenza vaccination recruits few new T cells.

TCRdb re-called the RT-PCR reads with MiXCR, one entry per CDR3 protein. The sample holds 450,000 to 600,000 distinct CDR3 sequences, approximately 7.1% seen once. V gene TRBV9 combines with J gene TRBJ2-5; D not resolved. This specimen consisted of PBMCs from blood, obtained roughly 24 months after vaccination. The TCR was taken from a man between 50 and 69 years old who received an inactivated influenza vaccine. Here the CDR3 DNA reads TGTGCCAGCAGCGTAGGATCCAGCAAGCAAGAGACCCAGTACTTC. It translates to CASSVGSSKQETQYF.